This entry is about one T cell receptor (beta chain). Per the germline V gene, CDR1 is SGHRS and CDR2 is YFSETQ. The CDR3 loop spans 12 amino acids. The V gene end was trimmed by 5 bases and the J gene end by 12 bases; junction bases not matched to a gene: 5. These data come from a study of blood T cell repertoires in COVID-19. The assay was immunoSEQ multiplex PCR, and TCRdb's table has in-frame clones only and misses some. The sample records 110,000 to 150,000 clones, 75% to 90% being singletons. The specimen was peripheral blood. The rearrangement joins TRBV5-1 to TRBJ1-6; 7 bases fit TRBD1. The sequence was obtained from a man aged 55 to 70 with active or convalescent COVID-19. CDR3 sequence (DNA): TGCGCCAGCAGTCCGGACAGGCGACCCCTCCACTTT. This sequence encodes CASSPDRRPLHF.